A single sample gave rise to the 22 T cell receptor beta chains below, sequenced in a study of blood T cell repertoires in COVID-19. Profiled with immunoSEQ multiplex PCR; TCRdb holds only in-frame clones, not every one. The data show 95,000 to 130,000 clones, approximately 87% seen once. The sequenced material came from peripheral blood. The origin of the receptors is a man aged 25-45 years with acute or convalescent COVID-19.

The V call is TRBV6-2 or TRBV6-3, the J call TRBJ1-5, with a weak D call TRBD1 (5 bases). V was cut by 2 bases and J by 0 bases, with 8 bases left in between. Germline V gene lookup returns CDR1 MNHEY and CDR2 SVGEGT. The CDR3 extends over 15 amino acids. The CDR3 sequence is CASSYMDNSNQPQHF. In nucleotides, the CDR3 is TGTGCCAGCAGTTACATGGACAATAGCAATCAGCCCCAGCATTTT.

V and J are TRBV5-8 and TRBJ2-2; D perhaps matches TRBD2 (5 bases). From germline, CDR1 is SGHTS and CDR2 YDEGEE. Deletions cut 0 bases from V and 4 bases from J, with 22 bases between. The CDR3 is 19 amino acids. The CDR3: CASSLGHGVRDPSTGELFF. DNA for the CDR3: TGTGCCAGCAGCTTGGGCCACGGGGTTCGGGATCCGAGCACCGGGGAGCTGTTTTTT.

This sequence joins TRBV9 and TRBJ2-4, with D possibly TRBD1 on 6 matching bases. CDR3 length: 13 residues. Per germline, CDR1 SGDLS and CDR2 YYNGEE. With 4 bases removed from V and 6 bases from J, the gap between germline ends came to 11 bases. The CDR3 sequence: CASSSQGLNIQYF. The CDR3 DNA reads TGTGCCAGCAGCTCCCAGGGGTTAAACATTCAGTACTTC.

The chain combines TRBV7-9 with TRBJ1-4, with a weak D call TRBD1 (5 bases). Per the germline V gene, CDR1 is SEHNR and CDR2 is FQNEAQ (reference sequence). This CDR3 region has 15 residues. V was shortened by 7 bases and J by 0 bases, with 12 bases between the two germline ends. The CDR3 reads CASTLVGATNEKLFF. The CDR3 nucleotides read TGTGCCAGCACGCTCGTAGGGGCAACTAATGAAAAACTGTTTTTT.

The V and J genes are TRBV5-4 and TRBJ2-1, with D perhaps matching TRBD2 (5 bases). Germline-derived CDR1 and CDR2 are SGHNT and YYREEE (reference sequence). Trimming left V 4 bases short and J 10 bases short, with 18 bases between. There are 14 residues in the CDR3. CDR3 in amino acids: CASSRDSPTVEQFF. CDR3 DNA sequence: TGTGCCAGCAGCCGGGATTCCCCGACGGTGGAGCAGTTCTTC.

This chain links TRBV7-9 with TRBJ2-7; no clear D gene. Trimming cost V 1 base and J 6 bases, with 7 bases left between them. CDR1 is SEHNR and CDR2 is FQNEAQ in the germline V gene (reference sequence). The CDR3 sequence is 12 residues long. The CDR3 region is CASSLGVREQYF. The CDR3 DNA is TGTGCCAGCAGCTTAGGTGTTCGCGAGCAGTACTTC.

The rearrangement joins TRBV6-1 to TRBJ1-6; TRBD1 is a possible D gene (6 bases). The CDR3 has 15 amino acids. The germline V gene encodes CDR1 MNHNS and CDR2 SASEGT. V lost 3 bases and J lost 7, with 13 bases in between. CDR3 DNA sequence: TGTGCCAGCAGTGACAGGGGTTCGGCGAATTCACCCCTCCACTTT. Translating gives CASSDRGSANSPLHF.

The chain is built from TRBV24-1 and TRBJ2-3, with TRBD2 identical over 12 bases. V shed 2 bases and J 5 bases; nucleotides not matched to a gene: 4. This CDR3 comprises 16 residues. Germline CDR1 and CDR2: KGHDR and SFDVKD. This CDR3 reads CATSDSLAGGRDTQYF. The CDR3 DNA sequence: TGTGCCACCAGTGATTCCCTAGCGGGGGGGAGAGATACGCAGTATTTT.

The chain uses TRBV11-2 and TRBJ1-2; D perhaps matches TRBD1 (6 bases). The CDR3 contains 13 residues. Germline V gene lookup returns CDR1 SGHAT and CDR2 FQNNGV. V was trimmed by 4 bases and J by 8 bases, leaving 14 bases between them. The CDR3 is CASSSLGTLGYTF. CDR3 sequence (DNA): TGTGCCAGCAGCTCACTTGGGACATTAGGCTACACCTTC.

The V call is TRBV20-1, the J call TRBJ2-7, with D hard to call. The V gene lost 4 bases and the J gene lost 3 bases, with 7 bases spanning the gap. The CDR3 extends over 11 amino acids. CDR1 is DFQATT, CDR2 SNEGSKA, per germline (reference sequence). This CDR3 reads CSAKESYEQYF. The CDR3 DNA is TGCAGTGCTAAGGAGAGCTACGAGCAGTACTTC.

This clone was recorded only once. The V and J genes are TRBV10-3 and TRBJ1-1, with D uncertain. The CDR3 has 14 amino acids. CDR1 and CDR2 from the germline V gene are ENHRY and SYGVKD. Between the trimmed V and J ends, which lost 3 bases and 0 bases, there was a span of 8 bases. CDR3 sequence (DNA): TGTGCCATCAGTGATCTACGAATGAACACTGAAGCTTTCTTT. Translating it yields CAISDLRMNTEAFF.

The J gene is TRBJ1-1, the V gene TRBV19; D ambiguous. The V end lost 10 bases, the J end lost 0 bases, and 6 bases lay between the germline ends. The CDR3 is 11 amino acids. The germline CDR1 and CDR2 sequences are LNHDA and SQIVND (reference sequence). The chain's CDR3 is CATKMNTEAFF. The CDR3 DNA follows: TGTGCCACCAAAATGAACACTGAAGCTTTCTTT.

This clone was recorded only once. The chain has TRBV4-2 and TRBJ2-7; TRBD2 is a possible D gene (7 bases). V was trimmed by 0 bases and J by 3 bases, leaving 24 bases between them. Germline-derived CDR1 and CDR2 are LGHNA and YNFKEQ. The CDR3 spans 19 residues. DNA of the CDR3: TGTGCCAGCAGCCAAGAAGGCCCCCGGGGAGGGGGGCCAGGCTACGAGCAGTACTTC. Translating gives CASSQEGPRGGGPGYEQYF.

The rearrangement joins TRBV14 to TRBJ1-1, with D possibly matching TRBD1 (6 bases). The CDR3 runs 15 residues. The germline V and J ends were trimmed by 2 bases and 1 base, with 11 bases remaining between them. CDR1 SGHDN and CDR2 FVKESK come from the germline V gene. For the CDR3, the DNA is TGTGCCAGCAGCCAAAATAGAGGGGGGAACACTGAAGCTTTCTTT. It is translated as CASSQNRGGNTEAFF.

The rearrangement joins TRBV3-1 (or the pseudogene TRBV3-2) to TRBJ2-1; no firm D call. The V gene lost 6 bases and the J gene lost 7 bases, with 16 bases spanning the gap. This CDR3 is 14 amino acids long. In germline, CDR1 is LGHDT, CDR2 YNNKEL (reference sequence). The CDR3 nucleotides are TGTGCCAGCAGTCAATCTAGGTCGCAAAATGAGCAGTTCTTC. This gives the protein CASSQSRSQNEQFF.

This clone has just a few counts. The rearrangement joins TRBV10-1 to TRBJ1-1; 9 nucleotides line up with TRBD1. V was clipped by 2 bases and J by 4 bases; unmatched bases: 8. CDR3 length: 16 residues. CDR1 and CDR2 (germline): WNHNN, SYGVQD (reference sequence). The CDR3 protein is CASSEPGQGEVTEAFF. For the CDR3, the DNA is TGCGCCAGCAGTGAGCCGGGACAGGGTGAAGTCACTGAAGCTTTCTTT.

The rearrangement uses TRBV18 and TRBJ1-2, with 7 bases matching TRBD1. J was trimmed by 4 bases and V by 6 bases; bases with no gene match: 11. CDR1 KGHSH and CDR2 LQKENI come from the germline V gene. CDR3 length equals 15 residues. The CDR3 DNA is TGTGCCAGCTCCCTCGGACAGGACGCTGTCTATGGCTACACCTTC. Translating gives CASSLGQDAVYGYTF.

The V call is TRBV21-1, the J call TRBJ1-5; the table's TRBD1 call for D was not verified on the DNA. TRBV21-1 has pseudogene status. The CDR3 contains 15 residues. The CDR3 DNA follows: TGTGCCAGCAGCAAACTACAGGGTATCAATCAGCCCCAGCATTTT. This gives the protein CASSKLQGINQPQHF.

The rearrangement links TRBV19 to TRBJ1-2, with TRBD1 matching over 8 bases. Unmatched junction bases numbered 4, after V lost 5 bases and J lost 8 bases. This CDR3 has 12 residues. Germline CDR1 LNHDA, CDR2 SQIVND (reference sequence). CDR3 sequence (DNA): TGTGCCAGTAGTGGACAGGGTACGGGCTACACCTTC. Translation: CASSGQGTGYTF. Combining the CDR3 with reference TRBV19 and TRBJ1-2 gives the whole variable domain DGGITQSPKYLFRKEGQNVTLSCEQNLNHDAMYWYRQDPGQGLRLIYYSQIVNDFQKGDIAEGYSVSREKKESFPLTVTSAQKNPTAFYLCASSGQGTGYTFGSGTRLTVV.

The CDR3 DNA follows: TGTGCCAGTAGTATCCAGGACATTTCAGATACGCAGTATTTT. Protein: CASSIQDISDTQYF. This chain joins TRBV19 and TRBJ2-3; maybe TRBD1 (5 bases). Germline CDR1 LNHDA, CDR2 SQIVND (reference sequence). V dropped 3 bases and J dropped 4 bases, with 11 bases sitting between them. The length of the CDR3 is 14 residues. Supplemented by reference TRBV19 and TRBJ2-3, the full variable domain reads DGGITQSPKYLFRKEGQNVTLSCEQNLNHDAMYWYRQDPGQGLRLIYYSQIVNDFQKGDIAEGYSVSREKKESFPLTVTSAQKNPTAFYLCASSIQDISDTQYFGPGTRLTVL.

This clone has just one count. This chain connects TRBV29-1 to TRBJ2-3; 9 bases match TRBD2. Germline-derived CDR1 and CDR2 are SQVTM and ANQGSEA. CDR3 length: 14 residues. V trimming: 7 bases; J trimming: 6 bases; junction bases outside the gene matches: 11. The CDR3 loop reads CSAPGVLAGDTQYF. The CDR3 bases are TGCAGCGCCCCAGGGGTACTAGCGGGCGATACGCAGTATTTT.

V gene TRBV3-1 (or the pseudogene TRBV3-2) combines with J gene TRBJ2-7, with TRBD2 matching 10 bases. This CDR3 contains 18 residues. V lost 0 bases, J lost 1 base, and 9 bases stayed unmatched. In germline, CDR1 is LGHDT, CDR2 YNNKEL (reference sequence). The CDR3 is CASSQDLPAGGPSYEQYF. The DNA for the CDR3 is TGTGCCAGCAGCCAAGATCTGCCAGCGGGGGGGCCGTCCTACGAGCAGTACTTC.